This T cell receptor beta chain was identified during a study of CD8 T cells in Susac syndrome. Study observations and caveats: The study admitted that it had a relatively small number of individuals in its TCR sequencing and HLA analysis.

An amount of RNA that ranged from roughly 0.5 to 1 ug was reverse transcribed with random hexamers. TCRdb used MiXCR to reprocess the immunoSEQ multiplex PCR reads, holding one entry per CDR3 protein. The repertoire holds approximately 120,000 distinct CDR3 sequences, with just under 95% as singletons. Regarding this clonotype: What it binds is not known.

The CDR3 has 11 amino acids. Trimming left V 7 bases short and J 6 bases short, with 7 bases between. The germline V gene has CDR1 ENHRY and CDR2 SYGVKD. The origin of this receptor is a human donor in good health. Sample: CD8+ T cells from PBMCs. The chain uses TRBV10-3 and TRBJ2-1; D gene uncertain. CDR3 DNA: TGTGCCATCACGAAAACCAATGAGCAGTTCTTC. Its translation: CAITKTNEQFF.